One sample yielded the 17 T cell receptor beta chains listed below, sequenced in a study of blood T cells in healthy people across ages. Next came a second PCR, run for about 6 to 11 cycles, which used a sample-barcoded 5' primer along with a J-beta primer mix. One entry per CDR3 protein results from TCRdb running MiXCR on the 5' RACE reads. The sample includes roughly 700,000 distinct CDR3 sequences, around 49% of them seen just once. Sequencing was done on a sample of blood. The receptors were gathered from a woman aged 60-75 years in good health.

The V and J genes are TRBV10-3 and TRBJ1-6; no firm D call. Germline V CDR1 and CDR2: ENHRY, SYGVKD. Trimming removed 4 bases at V and 0 bases at J, with 7 bases between. This CDR3 region has 15 residues. This CDR3 reads CAISVGNSYNSPLHF. CDR3 DNA: TGTGCCATCAGTGTAGGTAACTCCTATAATTCACCCCTCCACTTT.

This clonotype was picked up a small number of times. V and J are TRBV29-1 and TRBJ2-5; D gene ambiguous. The better agreement between TRBJ2-7 and the DNA end casts doubt on the J call. Germline V gene data show CDR1 as SQVTM and CDR2 as ANQGSEA. The CDR3 totals 13 residues. CDR3 in amino acids: CSVVGVGPYEQYF. CDR3 sequence (DNA): TGCAGCGTTGTCGGCGTTGGGCCCTACGAGCAGTACTTC.

With respect to this clonotype: The junction differs from germline at one of its ends, possibly a read error. This chain uses TRBV6-5 with TRBJ2-7; 8 bases are shared with TRBD1. The J call may be in error: the DNA end matches TRBJ2-5 better. The CDR3 runs 14 residues. In germline, CDR1 is MNHEY, CDR2 SVGAGI. CDR3 sequence: CAGRLDRGGGTQYF. CDR3 in DNA: TGTGCCGGCAGACTAGACAGGGGTGGAGGGACCCAGTACTTC.

The genes are TRBV27 and TRBJ2-6, with D perhaps TRBD1 or TRBD2 (6 bases each). The CDR3 runs to 17 residues. Germline assignment: CDR1 MNHEY and CDR2 SMNVEV (reference sequence). V was clipped by 0 bases and J by 4 bases, with 13 bases between them. The CDR3 loop reads CASSLSWGALGANVLTF. Written as DNA, the CDR3 is TGTGCCAGCAGTTTATCATGGGGGGCGCTAGGGGCCAACGTCCTGACTTTC.

The V gene is TRBV2, the J gene TRBJ2-1; a weak D match, TRBD2 (6 bases). Germline V gene lookup returns CDR1 SNHLY and CDR2 FYNNEI. V lost 3 bases and J 2 bases, leaving 11 bases between the germline ends. The CDR3 runs 15 residues. In nucleotides, the CDR3 is TGTGCCAGCAGTGAGCGACTAGGAACCTACAATGAGCAGTTCTTC. Protein sequence: CASSERLGTYNEQFF.

This sequence joins TRBV6-1 and TRBJ2-3; D not resolved. Germline lookup yields CDR1 MNHNS and CDR2 SASEGT. With 0 bases removed from V and 9 bases from J, the gap between germline ends came to 4 bases. CDR3 length: 11 amino acids. This CDR3 reads CASSEATTQYF. In DNA form, the CDR3 reads TGTGCCAGCAGTGAAGCGACAACGCAGTATTTT.

Turning to this clonotype: Germline and junction disagree at one end, which may indicate a read error. The rearrangement links TRBV27 to TRBJ1-2; 7 nucleotides match TRBD1. CDR1 is MNHEY, CDR2 SMNVEV, per germline (reference sequence). CDR3 length equals 14 residues. The CDR3 sequence: CASSLGGQPYGYIF. In nucleotides, the CDR3 is TGTGCCAGCAGTTTAGGGGGACAGCCCTATGGCTACATCTTC.

This sequence joins TRBV5-6 and TRBJ2-7, with 10 bases fitting TRBD1. V gave up 0 bases and J gave up 6 bases; unmatched junction bases: 9. This CDR3 region has 16 residues. The germline V gene encodes CDR1 SGHDT and CDR2 YYEEEE. The CDR3 protein is CASSLGFRQGAGEQYF. DNA of the CDR3: TGTGCCAGCAGCTTGGGTTTCCGACAGGGGGCGGGCGAGCAGTACTTC.

V gene TRBV6-2 or TRBV6-3 combines with J gene TRBJ2-2, with a weak D call TRBD2 (6 bases). The length of the CDR3 is 17 residues. Germline CDR1 MNHEY, CDR2 SVGEGT. Trimming took 7 bases from V and 5 from J, leaving 23 bases between them. DNA of the CDR3: TGTGCCAGCACCCAACGGAAAGTAGCGGTGCGAACCGGGGAGCTGTTTTTT. Protein: CASTQRKVAVRTGELFF.

V is TRBV27 and J is TRBJ2-1; TRBD1 aligns across 11 bases. CDR3 size: 15 residues. CDR1 MNHEY and CDR2 SMNVEV come from the germline V gene (reference sequence). Unmatched junction bases numbered 7, after V lost 5 bases and J lost 7 bases. Written as DNA, the CDR3 is TGTGCCAGCAGTATCGGGACAGGGGGTTGGAATGAGCAGTTCTTC. Encoded protein: CASSIGTGGWNEQFF.

This clonotype was observed a single time. One end of the junction fails to match germline, which may point to a read error. The chain combines TRBV4-3 with TRBJ2-1; TRBD2 matches at 9 bases. The CDR3 extends over 14 amino acids. Germline loops: CDR1 LGHNA, CDR2 YSLEER. The CDR3 spells CASSPGLAYDEQFF. The CDR3 DNA sequence: TGCGCCAGCAGTCCGGGACTAGCCTACGATGAGCAGTTCTTC.

The chain employs TRBV5-1 and TRBJ2-1, with no clear D. The ends were cut back, 2 bases at V and 6 bases at J, with 6 bases in the middle. Looked up from germline, CDR1 is SGHRS and CDR2 is YFSETQ. This CDR3 contains 12 residues. The DNA of the CDR3 is TGCGCCAGCAGCTTCCAGAGCAATGAGCAGTTCTTC. This gives the protein CASSFQSNEQFF. The entire variable domain, with the rest obtained from reference TRBV5-1 and TRBJ2-1, is as follows: KAGVTQTPRYLIKTRGQQVTLSCSPISGHRSVSWYQQTPGQGLQFLFEYFSETQRNKGNFPGRFSGRQFSNSRSEMNVSTLELGDSALYLCASSFQSNEQFFGPGTRLTVL.

The chain combines TRBV6-6 with TRBJ2-7; no definite D call. In germline, CDR1 is MNHNY, CDR2 SVGAGI (reference sequence). Trimming pared 9 bases from V and 4 bases from J, leaving 13 bases between. The CDR3 has 12 amino acids. CDR3 sequence reads: CARMAPLYEQYF. The CDR3 coding sequence is TGTGCCAGGATGGCCCCCCTTTACGAGCAGTACTTC.

This clonotype was seen more than once but under ten times. The rearrangement joins TRBV11-1 to TRBJ2-5, with a possible D match to TRBD1 (5 bases). The CDR3 sequence is 15 residues long. Deletions cut 2 bases from V and 11 bases from J, with 21 bases between. CDR1 and CDR2 (germline): SGHAT, FQDESV (reference sequence). CDR3 region: CASSLTGSGSTKQYF. As DNA, the CDR3 is TGTGCCAGCAGCTTAACAGGCTCCGGATCTACGAAGCAGTACTTC.

The rearrangement links TRBV24-1 to TRBJ2-7; 7 nucleotides match TRBD2. Germline assignment: CDR1 KGHDR and CDR2 SFDVKD. The CDR3 is 16 residues long. V gave up 0 bases and J gave up 7 bases; unmatched junction bases: 11. CDR3 loop: CATSDLQAGTYNEQYF. Here the CDR3 DNA reads TGTGCCACCAGTGATTTGCAAGCGGGGACCTACAATGAGCAGTACTTC.

This clonotype showed up just a few times. The V gene is TRBV20-1, the J gene TRBJ1-6, with TRBD1 matching 9 bases. The germline CDR1 and CDR2 sequences are DFQATT and SNEGSKA (reference sequence). The CDR3 covers 17 residues. Trimming cost V 0 bases and J 0 bases; bases outside gene matches: 3. In nucleotides, the CDR3 is TGCAGTGCTAGAGATGGGACAGGGAGCTCCTATAATTCACCCCTCCACTTT. Amino acid sequence: CSARDGTGSSYNSPLHF.

There are a few counts of this clonotype. The chain links TRBV20-1 to TRBJ2-7; 8 positions match TRBD2. Trimming removed 7 bases from V and 3 bases from J; junction bases left unmatched: 8. CDR1 is DFQATT and CDR2 is SNEGSKA in the germline V gene (reference sequence). This CDR3 has 13 amino acids. The CDR3 spells CSVGGRLRYEQYF. CDR3 DNA: TGCAGTGTGGGCGGGAGGTTGCGCTACGAGCAGTACTTC.